The 3 T cell receptor beta chains in this list originate from one sample, sequenced in a study of T-cell reconstitution after alpha-beta-depleted transplantation in children. Unique molecular identifiers were built into the TCRbeta library. TCRdb analysed the PCR reads with MiXCR anew, one entry per CDR3 protein. The sample includes approximately 800,000 distinct CDR3 sequences, about 16% of them seen just once. The sequencing used PBMCs, mostly from graft donor cells, collected 360 days after TCRalphabeta/CD19-depleted stem cell transplant. Every receptor here comes from a male patient between 5 and 17 years old who had a stem cell transplant for acute lymphoblastic leukemia, so the T cells may come from the graft donor.

DNA for the CDR3: TGCAGTGCTAGGGTTCCGGGACTAGCGATCCACGAGCAGTACTTC. Amino acids: CSARVPGLAIHEQYF. This chain links TRBV20-1 with TRBJ2-7; TRBD2 matches 10 bases. Germline V CDR1 and CDR2: DFQATT, SNEGSKA (reference sequence). After removal of 3 bases from V and 5 bases from J, the junction contained 10 bases not matched to a gene. The CDR3 has 15 amino acids.

This clonotype was detected a few times. This chain links TRBV24-1 with TRBJ2-1; the D gene is possibly TRBD1 (6 bases). Germline CDR1 is KGHDR and CDR2 is SFDVKD. V was shortened by 7 bases and J by 8 bases, with 20 bases between the two germline ends. This CDR3 spans 15 amino acids. The CDR3 protein is CATSPGTTVFDEQFF. The CDR3 nucleotides read TGTGCCACCAGCCCCGGGACAACCGTTTTTGATGAGCAGTTCTTC.

The rearrangement uses TRBV2 and TRBJ1-5; 7 positions match TRBD1. The V and J ends lost 5 bases and 1 base, in that order; junction bases with no gene match: 5. Germline loops: CDR1 SNHLY, CDR2 FYNNEI. This CDR3 is built from 15 residues. The CDR3 loop is CASSSDRVSNQPQHF. Here the CDR3 DNA reads TGTGCCAGCAGTTCCGACAGGGTCAGCAATCAGCCCCAGCATTTT.